The 19 T cell receptor beta chains below were found in one sample sequenced in a study of T cell responses to AZD1222 COVID-19 vaccine. Some clones are missing from TCRdb's copy, which holds only in-frame ones; the method was immunoSEQ multiplex PCR. The profile covers 110,000 to 150,000 clones, with roughly 90% appearing a single time and roughly 4.7% taken by the ten largest. The specimen comprised peripheral blood, sampled on day 0 of AZD1222 vaccination. The receptors come from an adult in good health.

The J gene is TRBJ1-3, the V gene TRBV4-2, with a possible D match to TRBD1 (6 bases). Germline values: CDR1 LGHNA, CDR2 YNFKEQ. The germline V and J ends were trimmed by 4 bases and 0 bases, with 16 bases remaining between them. CDR3 length equals 17 residues. The chain's CDR3 is CASSRTPRQDSGNTIYF. As DNA, the CDR3 is TGTGCCAGCAGCCGCACGCCGCGACAGGACTCTGGAAACACCATATATTTT.

This chain connects TRBV7-9 to TRBJ1-4; D is unresolved. The germline CDR1 and CDR2 sequences are SEHNR and FQNEAQ (reference sequence). The V end was cut by 2 bases, the J end by 4 bases, with 2 bases between. The CDR3 totals 12 residues. The CDR3 region is CASSLSNEKLFF. In DNA form, the CDR3 reads TGTGCCAGCAGCTTAAGTAATGAAAAACTGTTTTTT.

This chain uses TRBV19 with TRBJ1-2; 7 bases agree with TRBD1. The CDR3 extends over 12 amino acids. V was clipped by 4 bases and J by 7 bases; unmatched bases: 3. Looked up from germline, CDR1 is LNHDA and CDR2 is SQIVND (reference sequence). The CDR3 sequence is CASSTDRVGYTF. DNA for the CDR3: TGTGCCAGTAGTACAGACAGGGTTGGCTACACCTTC.

The chain uses TRBV6-6 and TRBJ1-6, with a possible D match to TRBD1 (5 bases). Trimming stripped 6 bases from V and 4 bases from J, with 25 bases between. Germline V gives CDR1 MNHNY, CDR2 SVGAGI (reference sequence). CDR3 length: 19 residues. The CDR3 loop reads CASSSGTGRNSPYNSPLHF. CDR3 sequence (DNA): TGTGCCAGCAGCTCCGGGACGGGACGGAATTCACCATATAATTCACCCCTCCACTTT.

The chain recombines TRBV6-5 with TRBJ1-4; TRBD1 is a possible D gene (6 bases). V gave up 0 bases and J gave up 2 bases, with 10 bases separating them. The CDR3 is 16 residues long. Germline V gene data show CDR1 as MNHEY and CDR2 as SVGAGI. Here the CDR3 reads CASSYSFRGTNEKLFF. CDR3 DNA sequence: TGTGCCAGCAGTTACTCTTTCAGGGGCACTAATGAAAAACTGTTTTTT.

The gene calls are TRBV6-5 and TRBJ1-1, with D uncertain. CDR3 size: 12 residues. Germline lookup yields CDR1 MNHEY and CDR2 SVGAGI. Trimming cost V 6 bases and J 0 bases, with 5 bases left between them. CDR3 sequence: CASRQLNTEAFF. CDR3 nucleotide sequence: TGTGCCAGCAGACAGTTGAACACTGAAGCTTTCTTT.

This chain connects TRBV19 to TRBJ2-5, with D perhaps being TRBD1 or TRBD2 (5 bases each). The length of the CDR3 is 15 residues. Trimming cost V 9 bases and J 3 bases, with 20 bases left between them. Germline V gene lookup returns CDR1 LNHDA and CDR2 SQIVND (reference sequence). CDR3 residues: CASKRHGTAEETQYF. CDR3 DNA: TGTGCCAGCAAAAGACACGGGACCGCTGAAGAGACCCAGTACTTC. Looking up the rest from reference TRBV19 and TRBJ2-5 gives the full variable domain: DGGITQSPKYLFRKEGQNVTLSCEQNLNHDAMYWYRQDPGQGLRLIYYSQIVNDFQKGDIAEGYSVSREKKESFPLTVTSAQKNPTAFYLCASKRHGTAEETQYFGPGTRLLVL.

DNA for the CDR3: TGTGCCAGCAGCCAAGACCACGAGCAGTACTTC. This sequence encodes CASSQDHEQYF. The rearrangement links TRBV4-2 to TRBJ2-7, with D uncertain. Trimming took off 0 bases at V and 5 bases at J, with 2 bases between the two ends. This CDR3 spans 11 amino acids. Germline V CDR1 and CDR2: LGHNA, YNFKEQ.

The chain uses TRBV11-3 and TRBJ2-2; TRBD2 is a possible D gene (6 bases). The CDR3 is made up of 16 amino acids. The V end was cut by 0 bases, the J end by 1 base, with 9 bases between. From germline, CDR1 is SGHNT and CDR2 YENEEA. The chain's CDR3 is CASSLEAGLNTGELFF. CDR3 DNA sequence: TGTGCCAGCAGCTTAGAGGCGGGACTGAACACCGGGGAGCTGTTTTTT.

The chain recombines TRBV6-5 with TRBJ2-7, with 12 bases that match TRBD2. The CDR3 runs to 14 residues. The junction had 2 bases not matched to a gene; V was cut back by 6 bases and J by 2 bases. Germline V gene sequence: CDR1 MNHEY, CDR2 SVGAGI. The CDR3: CASSLAGGAYEQYF. CDR3 DNA sequence: TGTGCCAGCAGCCTAGCGGGAGGGGCCTACGAGCAGTACTTC.

This clone was seen a handful of times. The chain couples TRBV6-5 to TRBJ2-7; D could derive from TRBD1 or TRBD2 (7 bases each). The length of the CDR3 is 13 residues. The V end was cut by 6 bases, the J end by 3 bases, with 12 bases between. The germline CDR1 and CDR2 sequences are MNHEY and SVGAGI. The CDR3 coding sequence is TGTGCCAGCAGCAGCGGGGACAGCTACGAGCAGTACTTC. It specifies CASSSGDSYEQYF.

For the CDR3, the DNA is TGCAGCGTTCCGGCAGGGAGCGGGGCCAACGTCCTGACTTTC. Translation gives CSVPAGSGANVLTF. The chain carries TRBV29-1 and TRBJ2-6; TRBD1 or TRBD2 may be the D gene (5 bases each). This CDR3 has 14 residues. Trimming left V 5 bases short and J 4 bases short, with 12 bases between. Germline assignment: CDR1 SQVTM and CDR2 ANQGSEA.

V gene TRBV5-8 combines with J gene TRBJ2-7; D is perhaps TRBD2 (6 bases). Trimming removed 3 bases from V and 3 bases from J, with 13 bases in between. CDR1 is SGHTS, CDR2 YDEGEE, per germline. The CDR3 is made up of 14 amino acids. CDR3 protein: CASSSTAGSYEQYF. The CDR3, as DNA: TGTGCCAGCAGCTCGACAGCCGGGAGCTACGAGCAGTACTTC.

This chain connects TRBV7-2 to TRBJ2-5, with 14 bases lining up with TRBD2. Trimming at V came to 3 bases and at J to 4 bases, leaving 7 bases not matched to a gene. The CDR3 consists of 17 residues. CDR1 and CDR2 (germline): SGHTA, FQGNSA. The CDR3 region has the DNA TGTGCCAGCAGCTTGACTAGCGGGAGGGTCAGGGCAGAGACCCAGTACTTC. It codes for CASSLTSGRVRAETQYF.

The chain has TRBV5-1 and TRBJ2-1; perhaps D is TRBD1 or TRBD2 (5 bases each). Germline V gene lookup returns CDR1 SGHRS and CDR2 YFSETQ. The CDR3 is 14 residues long. Trimming left V 3 bases short and J 5 bases short, with 12 bases between. CDR3 coding DNA: TGCGCCAGCAGCTCGGGGCCTCCAGACAATGAGCAGTTCTTC. This sequence encodes CASSSGPPDNEQFF. Filled out from reference TRBV5-1 and TRBJ2-1, the complete variable domain reads KAGVTQTPRYLIKTRGQQVTLSCSPISGHRSVSWYQQTPGQGLQFLFEYFSETQRNKGNFPGRFSGRQFSNSRSEMNVSTLELGDSALYLCASSSGPPDNEQFFGPGTRLTVL.

This rearrangement joins TRBV6-5 to TRBJ2-7; a weak D match, TRBD1 (6 bases). Germline loops: CDR1 MNHEY, CDR2 SVGAGI. Trimming removed 6 bases at V and 6 bases at J, with 15 bases between. CDR3 size: 13 residues. The CDR3 here is CASSLTGHREQYF. The DNA for the CDR3 is TGTGCCAGCAGCCTAACAGGGCACCGCGAGCAGTACTTC.

This sequence joins TRBV11-2 and TRBJ2-2, with D possibly matching TRBD2 (6 bases). This CDR3 has 16 residues. With 3 bases removed from V and 4 bases from J, the gap between germline ends came to 15 bases. Germline V gene lookup returns CDR1 SGHAT and CDR2 FQNNGV. CDR3: CASSLSFRRATGELFF. As DNA, the CDR3 is TGTGCCAGCAGCTTGTCCTTTAGGAGGGCCACCGGGGAGCTGTTTTTT.

V is TRBV6-5 and J is TRBJ1-1; D is undetermined. The germline V gene encodes CDR1 MNHEY and CDR2 SVGAGI. V lost 5 bases, J lost 5 bases, and 15 bases lay in between. The CDR3 runs to 14 residues. CDR3 residues: CASSREVRGTEAFF. CDR3 nucleotides: TGTGCCAGCAGTCGAGAGGTACGGGGAACTGAAGCTTTCTTT.

DNA of the CDR3: TGCGCCAGCAGTTCACAGGGGGGAGACACTGAAGCTTTCTTT. It is translated as CASSSQGGDTEAFF. The chain couples TRBV5-1 to TRBJ1-1; 8 nucleotides match TRBD1. Losses at the gene ends were 5 bases for V and 3 bases for J; bases not matched to a gene: 6. CDR3 length equals 14 residues. The germline CDR1 and CDR2 sequences are SGHRS and YFSETQ.